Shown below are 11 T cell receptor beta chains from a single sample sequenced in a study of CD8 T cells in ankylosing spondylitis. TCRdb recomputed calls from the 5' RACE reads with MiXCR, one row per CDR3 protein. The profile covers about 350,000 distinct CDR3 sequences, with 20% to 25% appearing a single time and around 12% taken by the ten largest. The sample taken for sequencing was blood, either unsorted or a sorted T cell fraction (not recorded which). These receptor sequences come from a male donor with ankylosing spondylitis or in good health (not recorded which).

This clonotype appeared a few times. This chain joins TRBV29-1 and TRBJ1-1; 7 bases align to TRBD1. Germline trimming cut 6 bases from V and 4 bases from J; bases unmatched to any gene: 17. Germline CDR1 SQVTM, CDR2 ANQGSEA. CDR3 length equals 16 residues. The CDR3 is CSVQKTIYRGTTEAFF. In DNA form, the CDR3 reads TGCAGCGTCCAAAAGACGATATACAGGGGAACCACTGAAGCTTTCTTT.

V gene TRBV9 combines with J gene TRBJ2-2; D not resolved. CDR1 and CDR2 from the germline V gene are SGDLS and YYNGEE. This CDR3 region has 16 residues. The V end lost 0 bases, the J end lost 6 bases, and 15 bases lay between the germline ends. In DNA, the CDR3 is TGTGCCAGCAGCGTAGTTGGTGGTGTAAGGCCCGGGGAGCTGTTTTTT. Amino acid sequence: CASSVVGGVRPGELFF.

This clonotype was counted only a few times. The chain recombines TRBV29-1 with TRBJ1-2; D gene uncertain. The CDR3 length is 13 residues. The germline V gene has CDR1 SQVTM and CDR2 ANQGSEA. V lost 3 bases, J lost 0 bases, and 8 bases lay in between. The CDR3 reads CSVETGANYGYTF. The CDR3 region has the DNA TGCAGCGTTGAGACGGGAGCTAACTATGGCTACACCTTC.

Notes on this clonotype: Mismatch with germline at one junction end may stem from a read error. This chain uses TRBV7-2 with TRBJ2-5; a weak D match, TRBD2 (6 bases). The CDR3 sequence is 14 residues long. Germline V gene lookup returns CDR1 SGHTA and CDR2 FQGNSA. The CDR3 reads CASSIAVLLPPPYF. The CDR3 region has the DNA TGTGCCAGCAGCATAGCGGTTCTCCTTCCGCCCCCGTACTTC.

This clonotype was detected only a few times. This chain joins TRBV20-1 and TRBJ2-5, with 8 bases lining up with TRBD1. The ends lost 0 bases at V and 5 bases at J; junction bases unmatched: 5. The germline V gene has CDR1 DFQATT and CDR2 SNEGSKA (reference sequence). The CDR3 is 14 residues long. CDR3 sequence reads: CSAREGNRGETQYF. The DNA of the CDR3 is TGCAGTGCTAGAGAAGGAAACAGGGGGGAGACCCAGTACTTC.

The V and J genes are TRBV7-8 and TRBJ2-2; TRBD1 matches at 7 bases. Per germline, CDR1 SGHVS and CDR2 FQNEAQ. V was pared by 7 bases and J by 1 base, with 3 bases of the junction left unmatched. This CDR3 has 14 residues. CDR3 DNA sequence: TGTGCCAGCACCGGGACAGAGAACACCGGGGAGCTGTTTTTT. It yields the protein CASTGTENTGELFF.

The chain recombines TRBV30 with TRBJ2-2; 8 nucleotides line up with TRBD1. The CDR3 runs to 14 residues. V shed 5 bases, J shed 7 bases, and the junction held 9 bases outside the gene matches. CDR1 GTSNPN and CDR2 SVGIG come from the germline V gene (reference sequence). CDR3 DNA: TGTGCCTGGGGACAGGGCCTCGTTGGCGGGGAGCTGTTTTTT. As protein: CAWGQGLVGGELFF.

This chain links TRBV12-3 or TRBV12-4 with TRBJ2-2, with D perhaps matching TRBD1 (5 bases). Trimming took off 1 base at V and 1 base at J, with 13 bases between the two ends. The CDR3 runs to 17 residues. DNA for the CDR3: TGTGCCAGCAGTTTAGTCGTCAGGGCGGAGAACACCGGGGAGCTGTTTTTT. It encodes CASSLVVRAENTGELFF.

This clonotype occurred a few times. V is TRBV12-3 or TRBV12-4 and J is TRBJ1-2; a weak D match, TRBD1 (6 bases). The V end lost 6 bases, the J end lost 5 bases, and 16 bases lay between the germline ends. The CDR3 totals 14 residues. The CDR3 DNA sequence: TGTGCCAGCAGCCGGGGGCCCGTCGCGTATGGCTACACCTTC. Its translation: CASSRGPVAYGYTF.

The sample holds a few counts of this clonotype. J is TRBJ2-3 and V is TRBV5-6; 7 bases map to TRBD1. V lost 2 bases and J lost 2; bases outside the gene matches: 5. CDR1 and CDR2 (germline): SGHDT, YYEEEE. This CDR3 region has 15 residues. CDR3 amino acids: CASSFSGQYTDTQYF. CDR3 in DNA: TGTGCCAGCAGCTTTTCGGGACAGTACACAGATACGCAGTATTTT.

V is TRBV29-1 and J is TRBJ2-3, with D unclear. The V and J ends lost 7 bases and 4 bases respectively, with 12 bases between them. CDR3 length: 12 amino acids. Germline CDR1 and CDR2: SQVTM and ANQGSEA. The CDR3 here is CSATVLADTQYF. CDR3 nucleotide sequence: TGCAGCGCTACCGTTCTGGCAGATACGCAGTATTTT.